This TCR beta chain originates from a study of post-analysis software for immune sequencing data. Study findings and constraints: Higher frequency in patients than in controls was seen for five TRBV segments, with TRBV5-6, TRBV5-1 and TRBV20-1 among them. F-measure co-clustering was strong for batch-matched samples.

Concerning this clonotype itself: Its antigen is still unknown.

CDR3 length equals 16 residues. V lost 6 bases and J lost 0; bases outside the gene matches: 3. Germline lookup yields CDR1 LNHDA and CDR2 SQIVND (reference sequence). Incorporated into the TCR beta cDNA libraries were unique molecular identifiers, which served to reduce PCR and sequencing biases. TCRdb independently ran MiXCR on the PCR reads; one entry per CDR3 protein. The data contain roughly 800,000 distinct CDR3 sequences, approximately 44% of them singletons. The sample taken for sequencing was blood. The sequence came from a girl between 5 and 17 years old with multiple sclerosis. The rearrangement joins TRBV19 to TRBJ2-6; TRBD2 matches at 9 bases. The CDR3 DNA sequence: TGTGCCAGTAGCGCTAGCGGGGCCTCTGGGGCCAACGTCCTGACTTTC. Its translation: CASSASGASGANVLTF.